These 15 T cell receptor beta chains were all obtained from the same sample, sequenced in a study of breast tumors, draining lymph nodes, adjacent tissues. Axillary draining lymph nodes of breast cancer patients supplied the node samples. In TCRdb, the multiplex PCR reads were re-called with MiXCR into one record per CDR3 protein. The sample lists about 89,000 distinct CDR3 sequences; around 28% were seen once. Sequenced: axillary lymph node tissue. The source of these receptors is a female donor with breast cancer. Some clones in this sample may be carry-over from other donors' samples.

This clonotype was counted only a few times. Being one base from a much bigger clone, this may be a read error. This chain links TRBV19 with TRBJ2-7; D may be TRBD2 (6 bases). The germline V gene encodes CDR1 LNHDA and CDR2 SQIVND (reference sequence). V dropped 8 bases and J dropped 3 bases, with 17 bases sitting between them. The CDR3 has 14 residues. CDR3 in amino acids: CASGLSTSGYEQYF. CDR3 in DNA: TGTGCCAGTGGTCTCTCGACTAGTGGCTACGAGCAGTACTTC.

The rearrangement links TRBV19 to TRBJ1-6, with D possibly matching TRBD1 (6 bases). The CDR3 contains 17 residues. Germline V CDR1 and CDR2: LNHDA, SQIVND (reference sequence). Between the trimmed V and J ends, which lost 0 bases and 0 bases, there was a span of 9 bases. The CDR3 protein is CASSIEGGFSYNSPLHF. In DNA, the CDR3 is TGTGCCAGTAGTATAGAAGGGGGATTCTCCTATAATTCACCCCTCCACTTT.

V gene TRBV10-2 combines with J gene TRBJ1-5; D gene unclear. V was shortened by 3 bases and J by 10 bases, with 13 bases between the two germline ends. This CDR3 is built from 13 residues. The V gene's germline CDR1 is WSHSY and CDR2 SAAADI. CDR3 residues: CASSEDCNLPQHF. CDR3 bases: TGCGCCAGCAGTGAAGACTGTAATCTTCCCCAGCATTTT.

This clonotype was seen many times. V usage is TRBV18 and J usage is TRBJ2-7, with D hard to call. Deletions cut 5 bases from V and 7 bases from J, with 9 bases between. Germline CDR1 and CDR2: KGHSH and LQKENI. The CDR3 loop spans 11 amino acids. Here the CDR3 reads CASSSYGEQYF. The CDR3 DNA reads TGTGCCAGCTCATCATACGGAGAGCAGTACTTC.

This clonotype was recorded a few times. Given a much more abundant clone one base away, this may be a read error. CDR3 residues: CASSQGAPPRF. The CDR3 DNA sequence: TGTGCCAGCAGTCAAGGCGCACCACCACGCTTC. The genes are TRBV6-1 and TRBJ2-7; D is ambiguous. The CDR3 consists of 11 residues. From germline, CDR1 is MNHNS and CDR2 SASEGT.

This clonotype was seen at least ten times. In DNA, the CDR3 is TGTGCCAGCAGTTTGGGACAGGGGTATAGCAATCAGCATTTT. This translates into CASSLGQGYSNQHF. The V gene is TRBV6-5, the J gene TRBJ1-5, with 10 bases matching TRBD1. Per germline, CDR1 MNHEY and CDR2 SVGAGI. V was pared by 4 bases and J by 13 bases, with 10 bases of the junction left unmatched. CDR3 length: 14 amino acids.

This clonotype was seen a handful of times. The chain recombines TRBV10-3 with TRBJ1-1; D is uncertain. Trimming left V 3 bases short and J 0 bases short, with 8 bases between. CDR1 is ENHRY and CDR2 is SYGVKD in the germline V gene. The CDR3 runs to 14 residues. CDR3 nucleotides: TGTGCCATCAGTGAATTTGGGGTGAACACTGAAGCTTTCTTT. This translates into CAISEFGVNTEAFF.

Ten or more counts support this clonotype. The chain recombines TRBV3-1 with TRBJ2-5; TRBD2 aligns across 7 bases. Germline V gene sequence: CDR1 LGHDT, CDR2 YNNKEL (reference sequence). The CDR3 totals 17 residues. Trimming cost V 0 bases and J 5 bases; bases outside gene matches: 12. CDR3 nucleotide sequence: TGTGCCAGCAGCCAAGAAAGCGGGACTACCCGGAGGGAGACCCAGTACTTC. It codes for CASSQESGTTRRETQYF.

As for this clonotype: A much larger clone lies one base from this, so it may be a read error. The chain links TRBV29-1 to TRBJ1-2; D is unclear. The CDR3 is 13 residues long. Germline assignment: CDR1 SQVTM and CDR2 ANQGSEA. The DNA of the CDR3 is TGCAGCGTTTACGAACGGGGTTACTATGACTACACCTTC. It codes for CSVYERGYYDYTF.

This clonotype has at least ten counts. The CDR3 sequence: CASSLRAGRTYEQYF. The CDR3 nucleotides are TGTGCCAGCAGCTTGAGGGCGGGGAGGACCTACGAGCAGTACTTC. The chain carries TRBV5-8 and TRBJ2-7, with TRBD2 as a possible D gene (6 bases). V was clipped by 1 base and J by 2 bases, with 13 bases between them. CDR1 is SGHTS and CDR2 is YDEGEE in the germline V gene. This CDR3 has 15 amino acids.

This clonotype was recorded a few times. This sequence joins TRBV11-2 and TRBJ2-7; D not certain. V lost 7 bases and J 0 bases, leaving 4 bases between the germline ends. This CDR3 is 11 amino acids long. Per the germline V gene, CDR1 is SGHAT and CDR2 is FQNNGV. This CDR3 reads CASIPSYEQYF. CDR3 coding DNA: TGTGCCAGCATCCCCTCCTACGAGCAGTACTTC.

At least ten counts were recorded for this clonotype. The gene calls are TRBV4-3 and TRBJ1-2; D is ambiguous. V gave up 0 bases and J gave up 4 bases, with 12 bases separating them. The CDR3 spans 15 residues. CDR1 is LGHNA and CDR2 is YSLEER in the germline V gene. This CDR3 reads CASSQDSAGVYGYTF. The CDR3 coding sequence is TGCGCCAGCAGCCAAGATTCGGCAGGAGTCTATGGCTACACCTTC.

On this clonotype: A much bigger clone sits one base away, suggesting this may be a read error. The rearrangement joins TRBV5-1 to TRBJ2-2; tentative D call: TRBD1 (6 bases). Trimming pared 7 bases from V and 5 bases from J, leaving 15 bases between. Looked up from germline, CDR1 is SGHRS and CDR2 is YFSETQ. The CDR3 runs to 14 residues. CDR3 sequence: CASGWDTATGELFF. CDR3 DNA: TGCGCCAGCGGATGGGACACTGCGACCGGGGAGCTGTTTTTT. The complete variable domain, with remaining parts taken from reference TRBV5-1 and TRBJ2-2, reads KAGVTQTPRYLIKTRGQQVTLSCSPISGHRSVSWYQQTPGQGLQFLFEYFSETQRNKGNFPGRFSGRQFSNSRSEMNVSTLELGDSALYLCASGWDTATGELFFGEGSRLTVL.

Remarks on this clonotype: The CDR3 end shows no conserved phenylalanine or tryptophan, and so a read error is likely. The chain recombines TRBV9 with TRBJ1-1; D is unresolved. Germline-derived CDR1 and CDR2 are SGDLS and YYNGEE. V shed 3 bases and J shed 4 bases, with 10 bases lying between them. This CDR3 comprises 13 residues. The CDR3 reads CASSARLSTEAFL. The DNA for the CDR3 is TGTGCCAGCAGCGCCCGCCTCAGCACTGAAGCTTTCCTT.

The V and J genes are TRBV5-4 and TRBJ1-1, with 10 bases that match TRBD1. Unmatched junction bases numbered 8, after V lost 4 bases and J lost 5 bases. The CDR3 contains 15 residues. Germline assignment: CDR1 SGHNT and CDR2 YYREEE (reference sequence). The CDR3 is CASSPRQGARTEAFF. The CDR3 coding sequence is TGTGCCAGCAGCCCAAGACAGGGGGCGAGAACTGAAGCTTTCTTT.